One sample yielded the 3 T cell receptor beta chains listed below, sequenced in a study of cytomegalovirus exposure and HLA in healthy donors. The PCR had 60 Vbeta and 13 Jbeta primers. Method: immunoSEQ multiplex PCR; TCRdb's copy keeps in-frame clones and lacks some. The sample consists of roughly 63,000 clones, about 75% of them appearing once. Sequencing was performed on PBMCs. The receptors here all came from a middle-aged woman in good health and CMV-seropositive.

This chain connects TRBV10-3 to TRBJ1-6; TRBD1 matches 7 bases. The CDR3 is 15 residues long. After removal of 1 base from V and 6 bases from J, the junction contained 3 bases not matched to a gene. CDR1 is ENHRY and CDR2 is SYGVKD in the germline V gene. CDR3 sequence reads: CAISELGQANSPLHF. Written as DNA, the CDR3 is TGTGCCATCAGTGAGTTAGGACAGGCTAATTCACCCCTCCACTTT.

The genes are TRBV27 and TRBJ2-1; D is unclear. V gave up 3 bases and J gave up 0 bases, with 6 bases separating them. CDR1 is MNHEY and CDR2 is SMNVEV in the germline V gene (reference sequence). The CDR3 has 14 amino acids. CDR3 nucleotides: TGTGCCAGCAGTTTTCTTAGCTCCTACAATGAGCAGTTCTTC. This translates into CASSFLSSYNEQFF.

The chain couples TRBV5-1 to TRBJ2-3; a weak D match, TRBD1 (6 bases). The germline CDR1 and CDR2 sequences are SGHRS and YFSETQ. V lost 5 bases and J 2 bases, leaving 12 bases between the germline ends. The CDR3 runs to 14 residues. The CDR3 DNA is TGCGCCAGCAGGCTACAGGGATACACAGATACGCAGTATTTT. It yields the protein CASRLQGYTDTQYF.